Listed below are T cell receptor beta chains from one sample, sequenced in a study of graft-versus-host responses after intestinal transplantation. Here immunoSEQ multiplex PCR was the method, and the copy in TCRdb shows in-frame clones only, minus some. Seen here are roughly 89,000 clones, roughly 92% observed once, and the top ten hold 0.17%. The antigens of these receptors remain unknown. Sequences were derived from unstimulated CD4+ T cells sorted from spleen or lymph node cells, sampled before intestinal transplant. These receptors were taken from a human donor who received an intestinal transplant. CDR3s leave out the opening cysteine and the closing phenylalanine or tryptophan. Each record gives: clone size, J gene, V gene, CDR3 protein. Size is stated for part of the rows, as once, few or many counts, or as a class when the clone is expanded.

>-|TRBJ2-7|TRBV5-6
ASSLAGTSGLYEQY
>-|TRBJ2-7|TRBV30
AWAGYHEQY
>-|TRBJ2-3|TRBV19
ASSLYRTGGNRDTQY
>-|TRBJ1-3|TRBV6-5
ASSYRHGSGNTIY
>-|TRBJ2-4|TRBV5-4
ASSLAETGNKNIQY
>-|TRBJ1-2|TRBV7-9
ASSPDRGAYGYT
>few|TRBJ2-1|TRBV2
ASRRNRGGNEQF
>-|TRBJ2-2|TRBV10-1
ASSPSSGANTGELF
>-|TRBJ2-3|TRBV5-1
ASSSGGERGVTDTQY
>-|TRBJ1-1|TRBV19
ASRDRGVNTEAF
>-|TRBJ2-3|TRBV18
ASSPQKLAGAMDTQY
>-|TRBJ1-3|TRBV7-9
ASSLDQGNTIY
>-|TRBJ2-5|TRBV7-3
ASSFTAQETQY
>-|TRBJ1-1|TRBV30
AWGGEAGAF
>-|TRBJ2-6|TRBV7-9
ASSLSSGANVLT
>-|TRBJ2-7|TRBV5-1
ASSPATGTFYEQY
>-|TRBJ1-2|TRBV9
ASEKDRGYGYT
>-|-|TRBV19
ASKRTAGPYEQY
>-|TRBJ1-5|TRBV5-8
ASSARQRINQPQH
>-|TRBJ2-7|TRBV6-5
ASRQGGLGEQY
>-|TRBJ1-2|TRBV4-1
ASSPGQNYGYT
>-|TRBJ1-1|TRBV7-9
ASSFMNTEAF
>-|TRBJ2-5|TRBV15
ATSSRIGQETQY
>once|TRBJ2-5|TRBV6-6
ASRTGNGGQETQY
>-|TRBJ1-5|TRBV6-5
ASSSRGQPQH
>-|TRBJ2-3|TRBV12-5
ASGLVPDTQY
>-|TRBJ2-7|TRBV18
ASSSPGLTYEQY
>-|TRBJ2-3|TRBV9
ASSVRAGGVVTDTQY
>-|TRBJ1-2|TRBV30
AWSLDNLSSRYT
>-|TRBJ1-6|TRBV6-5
ASSSPGQGDSPLH
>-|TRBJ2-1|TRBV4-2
ASSRDRGENEQF
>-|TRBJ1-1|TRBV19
ASRNRDRGQDTEAF
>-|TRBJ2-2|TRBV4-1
AKAPTVCSGFANTGELF
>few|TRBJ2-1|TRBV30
AWRKFSNEQF
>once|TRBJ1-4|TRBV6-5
ASSYSGGTNEKLF
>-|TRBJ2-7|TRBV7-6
ASSPSGGAGEQY
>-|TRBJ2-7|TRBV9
ASSVGIAKDYEQY
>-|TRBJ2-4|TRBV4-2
ASSRDLADKNIQY
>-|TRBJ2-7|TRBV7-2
ASTFGGGAYEQY
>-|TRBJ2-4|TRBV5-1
ASSLERGGNIQY
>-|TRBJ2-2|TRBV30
AWSYRNTGELF
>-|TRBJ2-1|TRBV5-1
ASSSGTGGNEQF
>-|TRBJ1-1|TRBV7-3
ASSIHRDQEAF
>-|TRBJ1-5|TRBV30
AWNRQGIGNQPQH
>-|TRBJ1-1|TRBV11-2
ASSFTRGNTEAF
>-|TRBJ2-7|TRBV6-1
ASSRTESYEQY
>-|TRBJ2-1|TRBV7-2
AANPLAGIYNEQF
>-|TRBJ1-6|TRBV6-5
ASRKQAMSNSPLH
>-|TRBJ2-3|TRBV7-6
ASSLPQEDTQY
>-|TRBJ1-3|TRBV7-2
ASSFKEGARKNTIY
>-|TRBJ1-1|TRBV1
TSSQDLKGSAF
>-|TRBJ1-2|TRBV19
ASSIGGGIPYGYT
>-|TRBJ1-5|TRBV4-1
ASSQDGIQLNQPQH